This T cell receptor beta chain was observed in a study of T cells in localized non-small cell lung cancer. Notes on the study in general: Patients showing higher blood T cell density tended to see longer overall survival. Researchers found a median around 58 of the top 100 tumor clones in adjacent lung. It was uninvolved adjacent lung that showed the highest T cell clonality, exceeding tumor.

CDR3 size: 15 residues. Trimming took 3 bases from V and 0 from J, leaving 15 bases between them. Germline V gene sequence: CDR1 SQVTM, CDR2 ANQGSEA. Worth noting for this clone: Antigen unknown.

Libraries were prepared by immunoSEQ multiplex PCR; TCRdb keeps only in-frame clonotypes and omits some of them. The sample yields more than 2,500 clones, around 28% seen once. The TCR sequence derives from a woman aged 35 to 70 with stage I lung adenocarcinoma. The sequenced sample was lung tumor tissue, obtained before any cancer treatment. V usage is TRBV29-1 and J usage is TRBJ2-7, with D tentatively TRBD1 or TRBD2 (5 bases each). CDR3 residues: CSVDVGAGSSYEQYF. CDR3 DNA: TGCAGCGTTGATGTTGGGGCAGGGAGCTCCTACGAGCAGTACTTC.